This T cell receptor (beta chain) stems from a study of CD8 T cells in ankylosing spondylitis. Findings of the study overall: Disease-linked clones were CD8+ and relatively rare in peripheral blood.

TCRdb recomputed calls from the 5' RACE reads with MiXCR, one row per CDR3 protein. This sample has a few hundred thousand distinct CDR3 sequences, with 15% to 20% found just once. Many counts were recorded for this clonotype. Its antigen is not known. Germline CDR1 and CDR2: SGHTS and YDEGEE. The V and J ends lost 7 bases and 6 bases, in that order; junction bases with no gene match: 10. The CDR3 extends over 15 amino acids. Source material: blood, either unsorted or a sorted T cell fraction (not recorded which). This receptor was taken from a male donor with ankylosing spondylitis or in good health (not recorded which). This sequence joins TRBV5-8 and TRBJ2-1; 10 positions agree with TRBD2. The CDR3 is CASLTGLAEPNEQFF. The CDR3 nucleotides are TGTGCCAGCCTAACCGGACTAGCGGAGCCCAATGAGCAGTTCTTC.